Listed here are 23 T cell receptor beta chains from one sample, sequenced in a study of CD8 T cells in ankylosing spondylitis. Study outcomes and limitations: Roughly eight highly homologous variants made up a TCR beta motif that seemed to typify ankylosing spondylitis blood.

TCRdb re-called the 5' RACE reads through MiXCR, storing one row per CDR3 protein. In the table there are about 210,000 distinct CDR3 sequences, around 6.6% of which are singletons. These receptors have no identified antigens. What was sequenced was blood, either unsorted or a sorted T cell fraction (not recorded which). The receptors derive from a male donor with ankylosing spondylitis.

This clonotype was counted ten times or more. The V gene is TRBV19, the J gene TRBJ1-1; D is undetermined. The germline CDR1 and CDR2 sequences are LNHDA and SQIVND (reference sequence). This CDR3 has 13 residues. The V end lost 0 bases, the J end lost 9 bases, and 11 bases lay between the germline ends. CDR3 protein: CASSIDSARQAFF. The CDR3 region has the DNA TGTGCCAGTAGTATAGATTCGGCAAGACAAGCTTTCTTT.

V is TRBV18 and J is TRBJ1-2; 8 bases agree with TRBD1. The CDR3 contains 17 residues. Germline-derived CDR1 and CDR2 are KGHSH and LQKENI. The V and J ends lost 2 bases and 4 bases, in that order; junction bases with no gene match: 12. The CDR3 sequence: CASSPYKEGTGGYGYTF. As DNA, the CDR3 is TGTGCCAGCTCACCATACAAGGAGGGCACAGGGGGCTATGGCTACACCTTC.

This clonotype was seen at least ten times. This rearrangement joins TRBV4-1 to TRBJ2-1, with unresolved D. Germline V gives CDR1 MGHRA, CDR2 YSYEKL. The CDR3 has 14 residues. Trimming took off 1 base at V and 4 bases at J, with 8 bases between the two ends. The CDR3 DNA reads TGCGCCAGCAGCCAAGGGTTGAGATACAATGAGCAGTTCTTC. This codes for CASSQGLRYNEQFF.

This clonotype was counted many times. CDR3 nucleotides: TGTGCCACCAGTGATTCAACCGGCTACACCTTC. It codes for CATSDSTGYTF. The gene calls are TRBV24-1 and TRBJ1-2, with D unresolved. The germline V gene has CDR1 KGHDR and CDR2 SFDVKD. The CDR3 has 11 amino acids. The germline V and J ends were trimmed by 2 bases and 8 bases, with 5 bases remaining between them.

Only a few counts were recorded for this clonotype. V gene TRBV20-1 combines with J gene TRBJ2-3, with no clear D. This CDR3 has 14 amino acids. The germline V gene encodes CDR1 DFQATT and CDR2 SNEGSKA (reference sequence). Trimming shortened V by 1 base and J by 6 bases, and 14 bases separated the two germline ends. CDR3 residues: CSARAFNLGDTQYF. The DNA of the CDR3 is TGCAGTGCTAGAGCCTTTAATCTGGGGGATACGCAGTATTTT.

This clonotype was found a few times. The genes are TRBV20-1 and TRBJ2-7; no definite D call. The CDR3 extends over 12 amino acids. The germline CDR1 and CDR2 sequences are DFQATT and SNEGSKA (reference sequence). Deletions cut 7 bases from V and 3 bases from J, with 13 bases between. CDR3 protein: CSGLVARYEQYF. In DNA, the CDR3 is TGCAGTGGTCTGGTTGCACGCTACGAGCAGTACTTC.

This clonotype was found a few times. The rearrangement links TRBV7-8 to TRBJ2-3; 12 bases are a match to TRBD2. CDR3 size: 16 residues. CDR1 and CDR2 from the germline V gene are SGHVS and FQNEAQ. The J segment lost 6 bases and the V segment lost 5 bases, leaving 9 bases of the junction unmatched. In nucleotides, the CDR3 is TGTGCCAGCAGCCCTCCAGGACTAGCGGGACTCGATACGCAGTATTTT. Encoded protein: CASSPPGLAGLDTQYF. The full variable domain, rest sourced from reference TRBV7-8 and TRBJ2-3, is GAGVSQSPRYKVAKRGQDVALRCDPISGHVSLFWYQQALGQGPEFLTYFQNEAQLDKSGLPSDRFFAERPEGSVSTLKIQRTQQEDSAVYLCASSPPGLAGLDTQYFGPGTRLTVL.

The V gene is TRBV24-1, the J gene TRBJ2-6; possibly TRBD2 for D (6 bases). V was clipped by 6 bases and J by 0 bases, with 11 bases between them. The germline V gene encodes CDR1 KGHDR and CDR2 SFDVKD. This CDR3 is 16 amino acids long. CDR3 coding DNA: TGTGCCACCAGTCCCGGGGGAATCTCTGGGGCCAACGTCCTGACTTTC. It encodes CATSPGGISGANVLTF.

The sample holds a few counts of this clonotype. The chain couples TRBV5-1 to TRBJ2-7; 7 positions match TRBD1. CDR3 length: 13 amino acids. CDR1 is SGHRS and CDR2 is YFSETQ in the germline V gene. With V trimmed by 5 bases and J by 1 base, 3 bases remained unmatched. CDR3 coding DNA: TGCGCCAGCAGAGGGACAGATTCCTACGAGCAGTACTTC. It translates to CASRGTDSYEQYF.

This clonotype was seen repeatedly, ten times or more. V and J are TRBV20-1 and TRBJ1-2, with TRBD1 matching 9 bases. CDR1 and CDR2 (germline): DFQATT, SNEGSKA (reference sequence). Losses at the gene ends were 4 bases for V and 5 bases for J; bases not matched to a gene: 2. The CDR3 runs 12 residues. This CDR3 reads CSATDRGYGYTF. The CDR3 DNA reads as TGCAGTGCTACGGACAGGGGATATGGCTACACCTTC.

This clonotype was recorded at least ten times. The chain carries TRBV7-9 and TRBJ2-2; no definite D call. The CDR3 is made up of 15 amino acids. The germline gives CDR1 SEHNR, CDR2 FQNEAQ (reference sequence). V lost 2 bases and J 8 bases, leaving 15 bases between the germline ends. The DNA for the CDR3 is TGTGCCAGCAGCTTAAAGGCTAGTCTGTTTGGGGAGCTGTTTTTT. It specifies CASSLKASLFGELFF.

This chain links TRBV4-2 with TRBJ2-1, with 14 bases lining up with TRBD2. The CDR3 covers 19 residues. From germline, CDR1 is LGHNA and CDR2 YNFKEQ. The V gene end was trimmed by 5 bases and the J gene end by 8 bases; junction bases not matched to a gene: 17. The CDR3 protein is CASSAPGTGTSGSYHEQFF. The DNA of the CDR3 is TGTGCCAGCAGCGCCCCCGGGACAGGGACTAGCGGGAGTTATCATGAGCAGTTCTTC.

In this sample, this clonotype turned up many times. V is TRBV20-1 and J is TRBJ2-7; perhaps TRBD2 as D (5 bases). The germline gives CDR1 DFQATT, CDR2 SNEGSKA (reference sequence). V lost 0 bases and J lost 2, with 11 bases in between. The CDR3 totals 14 residues. CDR3 amino acids: CSARDLSGPYEQYF. DNA of the CDR3: TGCAGTGCTAGAGATCTAAGCGGCCCCTACGAGCAGTACTTC.

This clonotype was detected ten times or more. The CDR3 loop reads CASSSGGPSQPQHF. The CDR3 nucleotides read TGTGCCAGCAGCTCAGGGGGGCCTAGTCAGCCCCAGCATTTT. The chain has TRBV7-9 and TRBJ1-5; TRBD1 aligns across 7 bases. The CDR3 contains 14 residues. V was clipped by 4 bases and J by 6 bases; unmatched bases: 6. The germline CDR1 and CDR2 sequences are SEHNR and FQNEAQ (reference sequence). The full variable domain, in which reference TRBV7-9 and TRBJ1-5 provide the parts outside the CDR3, is DTGVSQNPRHKITKRGQNVTFRCDPISEHNRLYWYRQTLGQGPEFLTYFQNEAQLEKSRLLSDRFSAERPKGSFSTLEIQRTEQGDSAMYLCASSSGGPSQPQHFGDGTRLSIL.

This clonotype appeared many times. The chain recombines TRBV6-1 with TRBJ2-1; D is perhaps TRBD2 (6 bases). The length of the CDR3 is 15 residues. Trimming left V 8 bases short and J 1 base short, with 15 bases between. Germline loops: CDR1 MNHNS, CDR2 SASEGT. The CDR3 spells CASSPRGASYNEQFF. The CDR3, as DNA: TGTGCCAGCTCTCCCCGCGGGGCTTCCTACAATGAGCAGTTCTTC.

In its sample, this clonotype was seen many times. The chain employs TRBV6-1 and TRBJ2-7; tentatively, D is TRBD1 (6 bases). The CDR3 runs 13 residues. V was trimmed by 4 bases and J by 2 bases, leaving 9 bases between them. Germline V lookup: CDR1 MNHNS, CDR2 SASEGT. The CDR3 protein is CASSGRDTYEQYF. In DNA, the CDR3 is TGTGCCAGCAGTGGTCGGGACACCTACGAGCAGTACTTC.

This clonotype was observed many times. The V gene is TRBV15, the J gene TRBJ1-5; no clear D. V dropped 4 bases and J dropped 4 bases, with 11 bases sitting between them. CDR1 and CDR2 from the germline V gene are LNHNV and YYDKDF (reference sequence). The CDR3 is 14 amino acids. The CDR3 DNA is TGTGCCACCAGCATTCGCCGGGAGAATCAGCCCCAGCATTTT. It encodes CATSIRRENQPQHF.

This clonotype has ten or more counts. The chain recombines TRBV6-1 with TRBJ2-3, with D unresolved. The CDR3 totals 16 residues. The germline V gene has CDR1 MNHNS and CDR2 SASEGT. V shed 7 bases and J shed 6 bases, with 23 bases lying between them. The CDR3 DNA sequence: TGTGCCAGCAATACCCGACCAGGATCCCGCCGGGATACGCAGTATTTT. It translates to CASNTRPGSRRDTQYF.

Many counts were recorded for this clonotype. The rearrangement joins TRBV3-1 to TRBJ1-4; 7 nucleotides align to TRBD1. Losses at the gene ends were 0 bases for V and 4 bases for J; bases not matched to a gene: 5. The CDR3 spans 16 residues. Germline lookup yields CDR1 LGHDT and CDR2 YNNKEL (reference sequence). DNA for the CDR3: TGTGCCAGCAGCCAAGATTGGGGACAGCTTAATGAAAAACTGTTTTTT. Translated, it gives CASSQDWGQLNEKLFF.

In this sample, this clonotype turned up many times. The rearrangement links TRBV5-1 to TRBJ2-1; 9 bases map to TRBD2. CDR1 and CDR2 (germline): SGHRS, YFSETQ. The CDR3 is 18 amino acids. V lost 1 base to trimming and J lost 6 bases; unmatched junction nucleotides: 14. CDR3 nucleotide sequence: TGCGCCAGCAGCTTGTCTCTAGCGGGAACCATCCAGATCAATGAGCAGTTCTTC. Amino acids: CASSLSLAGTIQINEQFF.

In this sample, this clonotype turned up many times. The chain joins TRBV29-1 to TRBJ1-2; TRBD1 matches at 11 bases. This CDR3 comprises 16 residues. Germline V CDR1 and CDR2: SQVTM, ANQGSEA. The J segment lost 3 bases and the V segment lost 4 bases, leaving 10 bases of the junction unmatched. Here the CDR3 DNA reads TGCAGCGTTGGCCCGGACAGGGGGCTGCCTGACTATGGCTACACCTTC. Amino acid sequence: CSVGPDRGLPDYGYTF.

This clonotype was picked up many times. This rearrangement joins TRBV27 to TRBJ2-3; D call uncertain. This CDR3 has 13 residues. Germline CDR1 and CDR2: MNHEY and SMNVEV (reference sequence). Deletions cut 2 bases from V and 7 bases from J, with 10 bases between. CDR3 bases: TGTGCCAGCAGTTTAGGCTCGTCGAATACGCAGTATTTT. The encoded protein is CASSLGSSNTQYF.

In the case of this clonotype: The junction and the germline gene differ at one end; a read error may be behind it. The chain carries TRBV6-2 or TRBV6-3 and TRBJ2-7; D might be TRBD1 (5 bases). Germline V CDR1 and CDR2: MNHEY, SVGEGT. The CDR3 runs to 13 residues. The CDR3: CATSYPGLYEQYF. CDR3 coding DNA: TGTGCCACCAGTTACCCAGGGCTCTACGAGCAGTACTTC.